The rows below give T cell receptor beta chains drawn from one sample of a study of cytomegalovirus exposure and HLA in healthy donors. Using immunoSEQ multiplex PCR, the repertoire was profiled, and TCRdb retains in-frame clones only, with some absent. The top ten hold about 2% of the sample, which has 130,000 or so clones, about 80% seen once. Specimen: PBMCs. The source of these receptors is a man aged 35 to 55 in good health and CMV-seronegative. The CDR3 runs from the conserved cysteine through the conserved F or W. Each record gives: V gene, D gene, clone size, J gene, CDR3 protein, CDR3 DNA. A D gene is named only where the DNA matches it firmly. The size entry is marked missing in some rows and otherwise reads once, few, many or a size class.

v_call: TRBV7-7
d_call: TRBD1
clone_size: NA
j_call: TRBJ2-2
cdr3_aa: CASSLIYSGTGDTGELFF
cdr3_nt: TGTGCCAGCAGCTTAATATATTCCGGGACAGGGGACACCGGGGAGCTGTTTTTT

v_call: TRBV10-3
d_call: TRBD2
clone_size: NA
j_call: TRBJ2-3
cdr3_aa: CAISGQTSGGTDTQYF
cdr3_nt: TGTGCCATCAGTGGGCAGACTAGCGGGGGCACAGATACGCAGTATTTT

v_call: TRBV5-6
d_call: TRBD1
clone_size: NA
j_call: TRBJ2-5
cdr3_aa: CASSSTGGKETQYF
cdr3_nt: TGTGCCAGCAGCTCGACAGGGGGGAAAGAGACCCAGTACTTC

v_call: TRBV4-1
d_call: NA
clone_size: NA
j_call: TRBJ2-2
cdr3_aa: CASSLRDSGAGELFF
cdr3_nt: TGCGCCAGCAGCCTCCGGGACTCGGGGGCCGGGGAGCTGTTTTTT

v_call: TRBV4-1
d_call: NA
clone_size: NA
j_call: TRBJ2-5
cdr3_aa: CASSPVRDQETQYF
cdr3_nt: TGCGCCAGCAGCCCCGTGCGGGATCAAGAGACCCAGTACTTC

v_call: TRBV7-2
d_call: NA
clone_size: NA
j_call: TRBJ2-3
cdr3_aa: CASSYGVDTQYF
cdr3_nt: TGTGCCAGCAGCTACGGTGTGGATACGCAGTATTTT

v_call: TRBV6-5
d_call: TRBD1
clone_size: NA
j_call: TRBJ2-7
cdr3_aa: CASSSTGMGYEQYF
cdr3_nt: TGTGCCAGCAGTTCGACAGGGATGGGCTACGAGCAGTACTTC

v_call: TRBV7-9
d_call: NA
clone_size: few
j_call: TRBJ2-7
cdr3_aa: CASSEGPIYEQYF
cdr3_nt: TGTGCCAGCAGCGAGGGCCCGATCTACGAGCAGTACTTC

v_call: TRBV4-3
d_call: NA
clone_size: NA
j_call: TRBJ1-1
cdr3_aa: CASSQGGQGAEAFF
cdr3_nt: TGCGCCAGCAGCCAAGGGGGGCAGGGCGCTGAAGCTTTCTTT

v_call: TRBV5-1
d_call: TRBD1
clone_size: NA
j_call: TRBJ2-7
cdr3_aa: CASSSDPGQGAYEQYF
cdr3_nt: TGCGCCAGCAGCTCCGATCCGGGACAGGGAGCCTACGAGCAGTACTTC

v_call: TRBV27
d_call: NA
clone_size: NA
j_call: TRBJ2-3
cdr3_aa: CASSLGWRDTQYF
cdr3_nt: TGTGCCAGCAGTTTGGGTTGGAGGGATACGCAGTATTTT

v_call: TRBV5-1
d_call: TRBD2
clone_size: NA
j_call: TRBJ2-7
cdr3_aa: CASSITGTSPIYEQYF
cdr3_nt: TGCGCCAGCAGCATAACCGGGACTAGTCCGATCTACGAGCAGTACTTC

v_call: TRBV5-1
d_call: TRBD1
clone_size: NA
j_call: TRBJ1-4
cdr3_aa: CASREGQWATNEKLFF
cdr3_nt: TGCGCCAGCAGAGAGGGACAGTGGGCAACTAATGAAAAACTGTTTTTT

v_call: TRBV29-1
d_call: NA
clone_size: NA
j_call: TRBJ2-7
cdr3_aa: CSVGSFARDLSYEQYF
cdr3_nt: TGCAGCGTTGGTAGCTTTGCGCGGGATCTCTCCTACGAGCAGTACTTC

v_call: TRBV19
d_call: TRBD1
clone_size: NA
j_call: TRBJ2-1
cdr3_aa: CASTLGQGFHNEQFF
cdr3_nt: TGTGCCAGTACCCTGGGACAGGGGTTTCACAATGAGCAGTTCTTC

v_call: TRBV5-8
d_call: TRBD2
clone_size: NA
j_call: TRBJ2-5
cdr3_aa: CASSFLRQGGETQYF
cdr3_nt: TGTGCCAGCAGCTTCCTTCGGCAGGGAGGGGAGACCCAGTACTTC

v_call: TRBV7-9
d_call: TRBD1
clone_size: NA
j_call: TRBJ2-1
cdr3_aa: CASSLIGTGANEQFF
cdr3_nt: TGTGCCAGCAGCTTAATCGGGACAGGGGCCAATGAGCAGTTCTTC

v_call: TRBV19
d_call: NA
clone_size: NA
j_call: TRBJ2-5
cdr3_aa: CASSIDFESETQYF
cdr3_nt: TGTGCCAGTAGTATAGATTTCGAGTCGGAGACCCAGTACTTC

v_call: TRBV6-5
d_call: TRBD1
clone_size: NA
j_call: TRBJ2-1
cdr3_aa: CASSSGQGALNEQFF
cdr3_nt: TGTGCCAGCAGTTCTGGACAGGGGGCTTTGAATGAGCAGTTCTTC

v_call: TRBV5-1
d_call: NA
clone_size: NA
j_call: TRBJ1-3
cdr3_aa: CASSLVGGSSGNTIYF
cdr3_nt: TGCGCCAGCAGCTTGGTTGGGGGCAGCTCTGGAAACACCATATATTTT

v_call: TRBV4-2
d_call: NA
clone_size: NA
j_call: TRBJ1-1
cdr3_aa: CASSQEQGMNTEAFF
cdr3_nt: TGTGCCAGCAGCCAGGAACAGGGAATGAACACTGAAGCTTTCTTT

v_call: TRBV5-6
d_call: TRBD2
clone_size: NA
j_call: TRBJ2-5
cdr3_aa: CASSPVGLAGGAKTQYF
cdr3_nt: TGTGCCAGCAGCCCCGTGGGACTAGCGGGAGGGGCAAAGACCCAGTACTTC

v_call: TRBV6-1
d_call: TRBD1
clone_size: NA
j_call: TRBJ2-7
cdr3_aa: CASSVRQGKVAYEQYF
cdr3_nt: TGTGCCAGCAGTGTGCGACAGGGAAAGGTAGCTTACGAGCAGTACTTC

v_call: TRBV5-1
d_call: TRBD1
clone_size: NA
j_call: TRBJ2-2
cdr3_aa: CASSPRQGAHTGELFF
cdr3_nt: TGCGCCAGCAGCCCCCGACAGGGGGCCCACACCGGGGAGCTGTTTTTT

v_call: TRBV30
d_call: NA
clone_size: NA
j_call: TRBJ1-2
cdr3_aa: CAWSVGPGEGGGYTF
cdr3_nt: TGTGCCTGGAGTGTAGGCCCAGGGGAAGGTGGGGGCTACACCTTC

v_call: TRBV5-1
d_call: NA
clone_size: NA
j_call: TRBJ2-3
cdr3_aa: CASSLELGGAPSTDTQYF
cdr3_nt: TGCGCCAGCAGCTTAGAATTGGGGGGGGCGCCTAGCACAGATACGCAGTATTTT

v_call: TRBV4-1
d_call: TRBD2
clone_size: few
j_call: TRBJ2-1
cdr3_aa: CASSQDTSGRYEQFF
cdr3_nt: TGCGCCAGCAGCCAAGACACTAGCGGGAGATATGAGCAGTTCTTC

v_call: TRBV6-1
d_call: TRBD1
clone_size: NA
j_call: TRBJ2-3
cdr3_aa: CASSEGGQPDTQYF
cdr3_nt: TGTGCCAGCAGTGAAGGGGGACAGCCAGATACGCAGTATTTT

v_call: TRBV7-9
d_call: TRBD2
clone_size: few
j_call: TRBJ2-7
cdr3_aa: CASRRRKPGLAGVYEQYF
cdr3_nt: TGTGCCAGCAGACGCAGAAAACCGGGACTAGCGGGAGTCTACGAGCAGTACTTC

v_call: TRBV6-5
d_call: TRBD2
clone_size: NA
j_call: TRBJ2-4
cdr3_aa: CASSYGEGNIQYF
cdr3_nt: TGTGCCAGCAGTTACGGGGAGGGAAACATTCAGTACTTC

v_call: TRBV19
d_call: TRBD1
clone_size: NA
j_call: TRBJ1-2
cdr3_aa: CASSPGQGNYGYTF
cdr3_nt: TGTGCCAGTAGCCCGGGACAGGGAAATTATGGCTACACCTTC

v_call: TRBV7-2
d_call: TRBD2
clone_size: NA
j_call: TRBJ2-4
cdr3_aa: CASSLPTSANIQYF
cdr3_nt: TGTGCCAGCAGCTTACCCACTAGCGCAAACATTCAGTACTTC